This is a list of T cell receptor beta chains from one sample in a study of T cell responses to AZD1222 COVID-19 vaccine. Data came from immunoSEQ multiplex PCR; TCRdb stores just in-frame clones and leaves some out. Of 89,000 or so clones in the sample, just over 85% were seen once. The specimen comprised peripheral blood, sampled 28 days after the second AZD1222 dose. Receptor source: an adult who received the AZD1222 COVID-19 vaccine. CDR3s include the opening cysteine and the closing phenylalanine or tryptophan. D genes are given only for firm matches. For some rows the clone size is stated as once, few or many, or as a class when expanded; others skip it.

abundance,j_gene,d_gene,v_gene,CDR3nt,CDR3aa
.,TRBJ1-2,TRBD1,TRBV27,TGTGCCAGCAGTTTGAAGGGACAGTCATATGGCTACACCTTC,CASSLKGQSYGYTF
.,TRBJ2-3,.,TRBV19,TGTGCCAGTAGTCCGGAAGCCTATACGCAGTATTTT,CASSPEAYTQYF
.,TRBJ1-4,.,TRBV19,TGTGCCAGTAGTATCAAACGCAGTCATAATGAAAAACTGTTTTTT,CASSIKRSHNEKLFF
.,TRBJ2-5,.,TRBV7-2,TGTGCCAGCAGCTTAGGGGTGACAGGACAAGAGACCCAGTACTTC,CASSLGVTGQETQYF
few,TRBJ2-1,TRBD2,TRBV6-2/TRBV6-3,TGTGCCAGCAGTTACCTGGCTAGCGGGGGGTGGTATGACAATGAGCAGTTCTTC,CASSYLASGGWYDNEQFF
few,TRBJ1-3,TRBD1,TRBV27,TGTGCCAGACAGGGGCTGGTGGACACCATATATTTT,CARQGLVDTIYF
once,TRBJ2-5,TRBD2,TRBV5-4,TGTGCCAGCAGCTTGGCCCGGGCTAGCGGGGCCCAAGAGACCCAGTACTTC,CASSLARASGAQETQYF
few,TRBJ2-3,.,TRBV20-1,TGCAGTGCGGTCCGGGATACGCAGTATTTT,CSAVRDTQYF
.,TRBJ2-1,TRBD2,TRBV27,TGTGCCAGCAGTTTATTTAGGGCGGGAGTGGGTAATGAGCAGTTCTTC,CASSLFRAGVGNEQFF
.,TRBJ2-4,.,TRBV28,TGTGCCAGCAGTTTACCGGGGCGGGGTAGCAAAAACATTCAGTACTTC,CASSLPGRGSKNIQYF
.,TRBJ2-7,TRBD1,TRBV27,TGTGCCAGCGTCCCCCGGCCCCGACAGGGGGGGCCCCAATACTTC,CASVPRPRQGGPQYF
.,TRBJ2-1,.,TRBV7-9,TGTGCCAGCAGCTTACTGGCAATGGACAATGAGCAGTTCTTC,CASSLLAMDNEQFF
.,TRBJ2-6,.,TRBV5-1,TGCGCCAGCAGCTCCCTGGTCTCTGGGGCCAACGTCCTGACTTTC,CASSSLVSGANVLTF
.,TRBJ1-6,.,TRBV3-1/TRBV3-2,TGTGCCAGCAGCCAAACAGGGCGTAATTCACCCCTCCACTTT,CASSQTGRNSPLHF
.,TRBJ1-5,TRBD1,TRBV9,TGTGCCAGCAGCGCGACAGGGGGAAATCAGCCCCAGCATTTT,CASSATGGNQPQHF
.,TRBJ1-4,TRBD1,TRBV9,TGTGCCAGCAGCGCCCTCACAGGGGGGGGTGAAAAACTGTTTTTT,CASSALTGGGEKLFF
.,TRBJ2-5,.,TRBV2,TGTGCCAGCAGTGAAACACGGGTCAGTCAAGAGACCCAGTACTTC,CASSETRVSQETQYF
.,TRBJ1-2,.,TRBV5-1,TGCGCCAGCGGCTGGGGAGATGGCTACACCTTC,CASGWGDGYTF
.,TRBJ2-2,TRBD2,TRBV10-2,TGCGCCAGCAGTCCACCGGGACTAGCGGTCCTGGGGGCCGGGGAGCTGTTTTTT,CASSPPGLAVLGAGELFF
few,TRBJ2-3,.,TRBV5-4,TGTGCCAGCAGCTTGCAGCTTGGGAACCTTTACCGGTTCACAGATACGCAGTATTTT,CASSLQLGNLYRFTDTQYF
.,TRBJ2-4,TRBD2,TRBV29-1,TGCAGCGTGCGGACTAGCGGGGGGGCGGTAAACATTCAGTACTTC,CSVRTSGGAVNIQYF
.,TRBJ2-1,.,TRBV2,TGTGCCAGCAGCCACACCCTAGCTGGCACCTACAATGAGCAGTTCTTC,CASSHTLAGTYNEQFF
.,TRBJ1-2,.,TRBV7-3,TGTGCCAGCAGCTTAAACCCAGACTATGGCTACACCTTC,CASSLNPDYGYTF
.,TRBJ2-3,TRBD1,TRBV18,TGTGCCAGTTCCTTTGGACAGGCCTTCACAGATACGCAGTATTTT,CASSFGQAFTDTQYF
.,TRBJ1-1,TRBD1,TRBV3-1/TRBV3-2,TGTGCCAGCTGCAGGGGGGCGACTGAAGCTTTCTTT,CASCRGATEAFF
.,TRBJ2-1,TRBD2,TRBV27,TGTGCCAGCAGTCCAGAGGGGAGGACTAGCGGGAGGGGTGAGCAGTTCTTC,CASSPEGRTSGRGEQFF
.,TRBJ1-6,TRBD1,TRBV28,TGTGCCAGCAATCGGGACAGGGGAACCTCACCCCTCCACTTT,CASNRDRGTSPLHF
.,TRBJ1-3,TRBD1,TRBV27,TGTGCCAGCGGCAAACAGGGGGCCGGAGGAAACACCATATATTTT,CASGKQGAGGNTIYF
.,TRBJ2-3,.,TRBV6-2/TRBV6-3,TGTGCCAGCAGCGCGACTAGTTCCACAGATACGCAGTATTTT,CASSATSSTDTQYF
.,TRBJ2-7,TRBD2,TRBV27,TGTGCCAGCAGCCCTGGACTAGCGGGAACCTACGAGCAGTACTTC,CASSPGLAGTYEQYF
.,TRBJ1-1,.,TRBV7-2,TGTGCCAGCAGCTTAGCAGGGGCGAACACTGAAGCTTTCTTT,CASSLAGANTEAFF
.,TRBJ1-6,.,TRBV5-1,TGCGCCAGCAGCGCGGGACCGTATAATTCACCCCTCCACTTT,CASSAGPYNSPLHF
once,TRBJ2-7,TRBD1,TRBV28,TGTGCCAGCAGTCAGTTGGACAGGTTCTACGAGCAGTACTTC,CASSQLDRFYEQYF
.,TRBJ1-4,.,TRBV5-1,TGCGCCAGCAGCTTGGGACAGGTTGATAATGAAAAACTGTTTTTT,CASSLGQVDNEKLFF
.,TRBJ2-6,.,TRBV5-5,TGTGCCAGCAGCTTGGCAGGAACTGGGGCCAACGTCCTGACTTTC,CASSLAGTGANVLTF
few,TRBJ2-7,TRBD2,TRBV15,TGTGCCACCAGCAGAGTTCTACTAGCGGGGACCTACGAGCAGTACTTC,CATSRVLLAGTYEQYF
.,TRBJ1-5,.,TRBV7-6,TGTGCCAGCAGCTTAGAGGGGACTATCTGGGGCCTCAATCAGCCCCAGCATTTT,CASSLEGTIWGLNQPQHF